This TCR beta chain was sequenced for a study of shared clonotypes between healthy human individuals. Study as a whole: Sampling drew on donors who were a couple of women and a few men aged 18 to 49. Per-donor plates numbered three CD4 naive, three CD4 memory, two CD8 naive and one CD8 memory.

Original processing methods: Filtering was not the same, since immunoSEQ gave junction-only sequences without quality scores. Here immunoSEQ multiplex PCR was the method, and the copy in TCRdb shows in-frame clones only, minus some. From that table come the V and J calls and clone size; the DNA was used to work out D and trimming. The table lists approximately 1,500,000 clones, around 97% of them singletons, with about 1% in the top ten. Study-level findings and limits: Among the subsets, naive ones generally showed larger estimated richness than memory ones.

Regarding this clone: Its antigen remains unknown.

The CDR3 runs 15 residues. CDR1 MDHEN and CDR2 SYDVKM come from the germline V gene. The V and J ends lost 8 bases and 6 bases, in that order; junction bases with no gene match: 12. This sequence joins TRBV28 and TRBJ2-3, with 9 bases that match TRBD2. The clonotype originates from a man aged 25-45 years in good health. Sample: naive CD4+ T cells sorted from blood. Subset specified: CD45RA+ positively selected. CDR3 loop: CASWGLAGRGDTQYF. In nucleotides, the CDR3 is TGTGCCAGCTGGGGTCTAGCGGGACGGGGGGATACGCAGTATTTT.